This TCR beta chain was observed in a study of blood T cell repertoires in COVID-19. Across the whole study: In Cohort 3, a recovered donor had either two negative PCRs, clearance, or symptom resolution. Material from acute and convalescent COVID-19 was sourced from the United States, Italy and Spain.

The data were produced by immunoSEQ multiplex PCR, yet TCRdb's version contains in-frame clones alone and is incomplete. Here the sample spans about 170,000 clones, roughly 78% being singletons. This clone was observed a handful of times. Germline loops: CDR1 MGHDK, CDR2 SYGVNS. The CDR3 sequence is 13 residues long. V lost 1 base, J lost 3 bases, and 4 bases lay in between. The chain couples TRBV25-1 to TRBJ1-3; D gene unclear. This TCR was recovered from a woman in her sixties or seventies in a cohort exposed to, infected with or recovered from COVID-19 (not recorded which). Sequencing input: PBMCs or T cells enriched from blood (not recorded which). The CDR3 spells CASSEFGGNTIYF. The CDR3 nucleotides are TGTGCCAGCAGTGAATTCGGTGGAAACACCATATATTTT.